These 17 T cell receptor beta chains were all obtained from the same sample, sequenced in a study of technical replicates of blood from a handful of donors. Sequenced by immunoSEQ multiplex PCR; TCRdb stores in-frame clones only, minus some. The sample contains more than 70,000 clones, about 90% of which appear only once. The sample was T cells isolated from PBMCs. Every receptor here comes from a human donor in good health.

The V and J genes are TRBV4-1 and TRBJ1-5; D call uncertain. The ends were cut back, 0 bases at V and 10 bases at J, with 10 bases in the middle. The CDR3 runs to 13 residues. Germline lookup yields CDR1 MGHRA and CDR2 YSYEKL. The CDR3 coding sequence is TGCGCCAGCAGCCAAGATCCGACTGCACCCCAGCATTTT. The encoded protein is CASSQDPTAPQHF.

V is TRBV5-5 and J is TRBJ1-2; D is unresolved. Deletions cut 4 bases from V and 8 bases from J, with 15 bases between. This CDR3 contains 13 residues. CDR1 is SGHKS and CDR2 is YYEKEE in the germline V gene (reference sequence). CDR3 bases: TGTGCCAGCAGCCTGGGCCCAGTATGGGGCTACACCTTC. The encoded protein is CASSLGPVWGYTF.

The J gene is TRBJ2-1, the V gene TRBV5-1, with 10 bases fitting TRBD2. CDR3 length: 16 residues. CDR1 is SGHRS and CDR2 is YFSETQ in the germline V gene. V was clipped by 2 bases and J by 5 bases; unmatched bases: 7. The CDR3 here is CASSLSSGGRNNEQFF. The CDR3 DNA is TGCGCCAGCAGCTTATCTAGCGGGGGAAGGAACAATGAGCAGTTCTTC.

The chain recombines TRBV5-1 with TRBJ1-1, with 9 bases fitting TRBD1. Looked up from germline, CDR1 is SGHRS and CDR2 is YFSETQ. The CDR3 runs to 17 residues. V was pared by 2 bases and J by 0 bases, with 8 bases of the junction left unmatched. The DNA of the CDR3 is TGCGCCAGCAGCTTCGGGACAGGGCTAGATATGAACACTGAAGCTTTCTTT. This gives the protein CASSFGTGLDMNTEAFF.

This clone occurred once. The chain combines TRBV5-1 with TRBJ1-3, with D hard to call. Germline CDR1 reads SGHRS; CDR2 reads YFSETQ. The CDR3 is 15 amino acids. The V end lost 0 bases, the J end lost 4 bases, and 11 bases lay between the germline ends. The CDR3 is CASSLGPPAGNTIYF. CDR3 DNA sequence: TGCGCCAGCAGCTTGGGGCCCCCAGCGGGAAACACCATATATTTT.

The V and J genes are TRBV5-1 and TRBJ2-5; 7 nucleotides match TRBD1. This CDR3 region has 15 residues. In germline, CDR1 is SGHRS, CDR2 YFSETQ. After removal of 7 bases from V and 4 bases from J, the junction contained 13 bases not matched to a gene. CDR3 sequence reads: CASAYRDSQVETQYF. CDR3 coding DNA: TGCGCCAGCGCCTACCGGGACAGTCAAGTAGAGACCCAGTACTTC.

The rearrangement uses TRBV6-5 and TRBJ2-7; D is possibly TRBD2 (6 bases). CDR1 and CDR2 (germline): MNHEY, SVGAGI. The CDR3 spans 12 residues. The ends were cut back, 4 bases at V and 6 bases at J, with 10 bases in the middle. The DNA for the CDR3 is TGTGCCAGCAGTTTGTCGGGGGTCGAGCAGTACTTC. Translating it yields CASSLSGVEQYF.

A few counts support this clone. The CDR3 coding sequence is TGTGCCAGCAGCTACGGGGGAATCTTCGAGCAGTACTTC. Its translation: CASSYGGIFEQYF. This chain connects TRBV28 to TRBJ2-7; D is possibly TRBD2 (6 bases). This CDR3 spans 13 amino acids. The V end lost 6 bases, the J end lost 6 bases, and 15 bases lay between the germline ends. Germline CDR1 MDHEN, CDR2 SYDVKM. The variable domain in full, with the rest retrieved from reference TRBV28 and TRBJ2-7, is DVKVTQSSRYLVKRTGEKVFLECVQDMDHENMFWYRQDPGLGLRLIYFSYDVKMKEKGDIPEGYSVSREKKERFSLILESASTNQTSMYLCASSYGGIFEQYFGPGTRLTVT.

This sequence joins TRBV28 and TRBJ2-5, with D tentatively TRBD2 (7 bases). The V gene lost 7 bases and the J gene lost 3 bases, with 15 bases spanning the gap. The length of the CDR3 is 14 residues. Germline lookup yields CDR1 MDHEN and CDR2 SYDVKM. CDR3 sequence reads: CASTPRGGEETQYF. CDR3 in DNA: TGTGCCAGCACCCCTAGGGGGGGGGAAGAGACCCAGTACTTC.

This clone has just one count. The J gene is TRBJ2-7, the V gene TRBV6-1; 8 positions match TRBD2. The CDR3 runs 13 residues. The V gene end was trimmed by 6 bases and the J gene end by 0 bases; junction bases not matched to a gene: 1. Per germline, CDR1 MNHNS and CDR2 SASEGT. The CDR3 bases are TGTGCCAGCAGCGGGGGGGGCTCCTACGAGCAGTACTTC. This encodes CASSGGGSYEQYF.

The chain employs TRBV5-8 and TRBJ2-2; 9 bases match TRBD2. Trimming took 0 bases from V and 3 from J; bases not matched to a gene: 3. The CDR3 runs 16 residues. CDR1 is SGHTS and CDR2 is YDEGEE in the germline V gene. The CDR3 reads CASSLVAGVYTGELFF. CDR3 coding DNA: TGTGCCAGCAGCTTGGTAGCGGGGGTATACACCGGGGAGCTGTTTTTT.

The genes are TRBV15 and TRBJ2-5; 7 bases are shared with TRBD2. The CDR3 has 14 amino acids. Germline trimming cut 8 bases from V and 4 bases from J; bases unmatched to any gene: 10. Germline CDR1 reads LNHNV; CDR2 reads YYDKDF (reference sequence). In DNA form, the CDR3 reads TGTGCCACCCGGGGAGGGGCCGATAGAGAGACCCAGTACTTC. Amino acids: CATRGGADRETQYF.

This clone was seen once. CDR3 region: CASSLWFSDRNTEAFF. In DNA, the CDR3 is TGTGCCAGCAGCTTATGGTTCTCGGACAGGAACACTGAAGCTTTCTTT. The gene calls are TRBV11-3 and TRBJ1-1; possibly TRBD1 for D (6 bases). V lost 2 bases and J lost 1, with 14 bases in between. Germline values: CDR1 SGHNT, CDR2 YENEEA. This CDR3 spans 16 amino acids.

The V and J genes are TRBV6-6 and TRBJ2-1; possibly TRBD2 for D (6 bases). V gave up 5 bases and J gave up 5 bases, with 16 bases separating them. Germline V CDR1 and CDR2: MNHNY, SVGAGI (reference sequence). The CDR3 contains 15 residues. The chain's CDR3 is CASSLQSGFNNEQFF. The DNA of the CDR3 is TGTGCCAGCAGTCTCCAGAGCGGGTTTAACAATGAGCAGTTCTTC.

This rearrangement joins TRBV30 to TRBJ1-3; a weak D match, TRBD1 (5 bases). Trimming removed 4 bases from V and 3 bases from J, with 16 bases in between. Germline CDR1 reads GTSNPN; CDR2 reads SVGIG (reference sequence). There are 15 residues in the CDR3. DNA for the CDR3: TGTGCCTGGAAGGGGAACGGAATAAGTGGAAACACCATATATTTT. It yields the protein CAWKGNGISGNTIYF.

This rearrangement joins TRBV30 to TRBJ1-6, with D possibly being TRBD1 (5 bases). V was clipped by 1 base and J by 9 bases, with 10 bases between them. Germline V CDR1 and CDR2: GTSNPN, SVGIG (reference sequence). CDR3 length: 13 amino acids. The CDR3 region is CAWSEGLISPLHF. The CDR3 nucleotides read TGTGCCTGGAGTGAGGGACTCATTTCACCCCTCCACTTT.

This chain's CDR3 is CASSFGRSEQYF. CDR3 DNA: TGTGCCAGCAGCTTTGGGAGGTCCGAGCAGTACTTC. The chain combines TRBV7-9 with TRBJ2-7; tentatively, D is TRBD2 (6 bases). Trimming shortened V by 3 bases and J by 6 bases, and 9 bases separated the two germline ends. The CDR3 length is 12 residues. Germline V lookup: CDR1 SEHNR, CDR2 FQNEAQ (reference sequence). Variable domain in full (rest from reference TRBV7-9 and TRBJ2-7): DTGVSQNPRHKITKRGQNVTFRCDPISEHNRLYWYRQTLGQGPEFLTYFQNEAQLEKSRLLSDRFSAERPKGSFSTLEIQRTEQGDSAMYLCASSFGRSEQYFGPGTRLTVT.